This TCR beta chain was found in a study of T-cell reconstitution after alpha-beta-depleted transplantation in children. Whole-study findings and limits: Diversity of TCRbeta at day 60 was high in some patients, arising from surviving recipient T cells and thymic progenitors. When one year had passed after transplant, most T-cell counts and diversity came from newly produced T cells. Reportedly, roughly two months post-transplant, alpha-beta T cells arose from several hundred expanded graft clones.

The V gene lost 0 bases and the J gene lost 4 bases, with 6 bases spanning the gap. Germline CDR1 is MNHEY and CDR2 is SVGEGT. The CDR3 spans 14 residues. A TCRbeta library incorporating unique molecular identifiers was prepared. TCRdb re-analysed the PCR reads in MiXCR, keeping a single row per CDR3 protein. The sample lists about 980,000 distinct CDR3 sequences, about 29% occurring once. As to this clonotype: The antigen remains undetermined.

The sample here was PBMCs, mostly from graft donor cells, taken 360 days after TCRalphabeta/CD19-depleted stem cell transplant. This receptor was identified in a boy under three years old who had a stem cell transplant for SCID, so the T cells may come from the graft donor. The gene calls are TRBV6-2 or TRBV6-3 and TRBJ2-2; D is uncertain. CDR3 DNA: TGTGCCAGCAGTTACTCGGGCGCCACCGGGGAGCTGTTTTTT. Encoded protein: CASSYSGATGELFF.